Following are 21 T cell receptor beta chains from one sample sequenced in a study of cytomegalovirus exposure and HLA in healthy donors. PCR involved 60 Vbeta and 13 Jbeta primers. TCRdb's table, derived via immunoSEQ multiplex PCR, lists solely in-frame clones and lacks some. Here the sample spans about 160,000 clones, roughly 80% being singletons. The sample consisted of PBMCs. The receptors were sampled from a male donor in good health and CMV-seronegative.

CDR3 DNA: TGCGCCAGCAGCGGGGACAGGGCTAACGAGCAGTACTTC. Translated: CASSGDRANEQYF. The V call is TRBV5-1, the J call TRBJ2-7; 9 bases fit TRBD1. The V gene's germline CDR1 is SGHRS and CDR2 YFSETQ. V shed 4 bases, J shed 5 bases, and the junction held 4 bases outside the gene matches. CDR3 length: 13 residues.

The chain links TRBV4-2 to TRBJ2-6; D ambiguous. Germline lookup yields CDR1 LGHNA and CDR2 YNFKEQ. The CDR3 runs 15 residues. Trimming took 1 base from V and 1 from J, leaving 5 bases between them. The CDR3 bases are TGTGCCAGCAGCCAAGTCGGGTCTGGGGCCAACGTCCTGACTTTC. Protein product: CASSQVGSGANVLTF.

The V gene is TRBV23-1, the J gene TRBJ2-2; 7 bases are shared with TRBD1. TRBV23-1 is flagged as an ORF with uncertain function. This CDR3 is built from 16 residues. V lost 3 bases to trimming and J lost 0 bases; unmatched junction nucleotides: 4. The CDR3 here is CASSHQTGTNTGELFF. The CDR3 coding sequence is TGCGCCAGCAGTCACCAGACAGGGACGAACACCGGGGAGCTGTTTTTT.

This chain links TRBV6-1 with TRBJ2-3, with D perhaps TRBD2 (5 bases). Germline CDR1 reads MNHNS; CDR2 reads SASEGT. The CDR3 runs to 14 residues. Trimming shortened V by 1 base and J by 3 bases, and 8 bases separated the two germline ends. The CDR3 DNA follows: TGTGCCAGCAGTGAAGGCGGAGGAACAGATACGCAGTATTTT. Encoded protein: CASSEGGGTDTQYF.

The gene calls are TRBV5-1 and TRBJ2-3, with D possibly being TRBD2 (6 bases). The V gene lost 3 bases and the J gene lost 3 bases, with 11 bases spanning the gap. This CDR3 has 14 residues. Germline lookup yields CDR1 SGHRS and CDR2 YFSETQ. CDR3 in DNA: TGCGCCAGCAGCTGGAGGGCGGGGACAGATACGCAGTATTTT. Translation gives CASSWRAGTDTQYF.

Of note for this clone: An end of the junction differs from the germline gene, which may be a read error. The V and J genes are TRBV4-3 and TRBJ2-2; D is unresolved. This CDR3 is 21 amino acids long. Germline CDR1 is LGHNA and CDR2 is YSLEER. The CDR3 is CASSQGASEQKTLPNIGELFF. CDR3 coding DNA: TGCGCCAGCAGCCAAGGAGCTTCAGAACAGAAAACACTTCCGAACATCGGGGAGCTGTTTTTT.

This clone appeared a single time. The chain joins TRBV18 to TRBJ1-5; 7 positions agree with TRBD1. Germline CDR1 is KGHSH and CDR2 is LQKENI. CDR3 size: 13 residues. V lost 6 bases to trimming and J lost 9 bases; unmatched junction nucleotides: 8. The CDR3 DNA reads TGTGCCAGCTCGCCGGACAGGAACGGGCCCCAGCATTTT. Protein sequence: CASSPDRNGPQHF.

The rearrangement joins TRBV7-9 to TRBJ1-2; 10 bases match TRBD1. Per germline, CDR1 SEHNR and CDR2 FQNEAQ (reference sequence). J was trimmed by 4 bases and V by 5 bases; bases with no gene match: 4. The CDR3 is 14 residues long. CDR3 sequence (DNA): TGTGCCAGCAGCCTGACAGGGGGCGGCTATGGCTACACCTTC. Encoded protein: CASSLTGGGYGYTF.

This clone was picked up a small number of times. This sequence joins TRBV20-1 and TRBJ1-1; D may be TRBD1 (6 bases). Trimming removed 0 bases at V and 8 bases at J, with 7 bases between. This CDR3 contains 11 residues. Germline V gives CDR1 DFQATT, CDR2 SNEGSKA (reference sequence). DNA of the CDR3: TGCAGTGCTAGAGAAGACAGGGAAGCTTTCTTT. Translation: CSAREDREAFF.

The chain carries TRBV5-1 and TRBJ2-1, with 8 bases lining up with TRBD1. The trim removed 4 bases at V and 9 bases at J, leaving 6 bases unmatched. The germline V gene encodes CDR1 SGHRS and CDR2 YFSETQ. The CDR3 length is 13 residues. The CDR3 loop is CASSSRTGFEQFF. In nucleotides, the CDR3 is TGCGCCAGCAGCAGCAGGACAGGGTTTGAGCAGTTCTTC.

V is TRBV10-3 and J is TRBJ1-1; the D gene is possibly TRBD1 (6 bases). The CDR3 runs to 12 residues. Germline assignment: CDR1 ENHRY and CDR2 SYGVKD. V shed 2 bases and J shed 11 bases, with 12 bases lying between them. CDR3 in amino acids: CAISEADSLAFF. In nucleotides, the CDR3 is TGTGCCATCAGTGAGGCGGACAGTTTGGCTTTCTTT.

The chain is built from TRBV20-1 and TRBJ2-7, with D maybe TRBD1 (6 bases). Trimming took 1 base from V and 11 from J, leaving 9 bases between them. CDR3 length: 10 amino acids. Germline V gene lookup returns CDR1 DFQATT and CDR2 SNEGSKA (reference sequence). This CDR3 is CSARVGAEYF. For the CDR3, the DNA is TGCAGTGCTAGAGTGGGGGCAGAGTACTTC.

CDR3 loop: CASSLVLSSGGEQYF. The CDR3 DNA sequence: TGTGCCAGCAGCTTGGTACTTTCCTCCGGAGGCGAGCAGTACTTC. This chain uses TRBV5-5 with TRBJ2-7, with D tentatively TRBD2 (5 bases). Germline CDR1 reads SGHKS; CDR2 reads YYEKEE (reference sequence). The CDR3 is made up of 15 amino acids. V was pared by 0 bases and J by 6 bases, with 16 bases between.

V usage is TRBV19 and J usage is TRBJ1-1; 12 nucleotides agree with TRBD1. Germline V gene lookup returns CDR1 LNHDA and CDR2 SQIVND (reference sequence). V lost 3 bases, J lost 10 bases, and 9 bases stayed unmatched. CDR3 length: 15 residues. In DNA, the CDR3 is TGTGCCAGTAGTATTAGGGGACAGGGGGCGCGTAGAGCTTTCTTT. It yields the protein CASSIRGQGARRAFF.

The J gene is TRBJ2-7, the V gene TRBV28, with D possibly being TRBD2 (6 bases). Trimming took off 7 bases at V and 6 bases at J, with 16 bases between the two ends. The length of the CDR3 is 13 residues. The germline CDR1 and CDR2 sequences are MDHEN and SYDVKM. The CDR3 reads CASTAGPTFEQYF. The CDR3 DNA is TGTGCCAGCACCGCGGGACCCACTTTCGAGCAGTACTTC.

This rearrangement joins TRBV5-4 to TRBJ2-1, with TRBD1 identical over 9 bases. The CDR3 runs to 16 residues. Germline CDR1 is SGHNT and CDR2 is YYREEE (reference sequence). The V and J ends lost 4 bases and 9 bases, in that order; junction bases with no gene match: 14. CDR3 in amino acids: CASSGGGGQGEREQFF. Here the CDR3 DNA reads TGTGCCAGCAGCGGGGGAGGGGGACAGGGAGAACGTGAGCAGTTCTTC.

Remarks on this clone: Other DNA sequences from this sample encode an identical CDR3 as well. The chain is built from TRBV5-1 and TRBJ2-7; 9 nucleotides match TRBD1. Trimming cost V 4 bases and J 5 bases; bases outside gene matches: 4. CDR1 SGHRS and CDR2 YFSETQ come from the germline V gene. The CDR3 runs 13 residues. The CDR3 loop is CASSPGQGHEQYF. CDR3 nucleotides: TGCGCCAGCAGCCCTGGACAGGGGCACGAGCAGTACTTC.

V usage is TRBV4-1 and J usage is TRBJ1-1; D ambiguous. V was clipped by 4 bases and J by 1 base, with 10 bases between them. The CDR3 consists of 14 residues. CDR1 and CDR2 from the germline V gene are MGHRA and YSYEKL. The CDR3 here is CASSPSPGNTEAFF. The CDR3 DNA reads TGCGCCAGCAGCCCTTCCCCGGGGAACACTGAAGCTTTCTTT.

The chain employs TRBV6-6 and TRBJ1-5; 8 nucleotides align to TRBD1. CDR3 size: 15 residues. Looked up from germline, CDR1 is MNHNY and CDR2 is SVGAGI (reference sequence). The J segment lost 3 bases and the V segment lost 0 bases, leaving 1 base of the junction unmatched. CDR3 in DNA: TGTGCCAGCAGTTACTCGACAGGGGCCAATCAGCCCCAGCATTTT. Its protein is CASSYSTGANQPQHF.

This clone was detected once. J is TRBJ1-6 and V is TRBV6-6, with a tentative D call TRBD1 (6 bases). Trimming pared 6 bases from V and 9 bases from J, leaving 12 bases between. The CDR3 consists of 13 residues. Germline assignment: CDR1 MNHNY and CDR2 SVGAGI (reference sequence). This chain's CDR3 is CASRRQEGSPLHF. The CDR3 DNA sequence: TGTGCCAGCAGAAGACAGGAAGGTTCACCCCTCCACTTT.

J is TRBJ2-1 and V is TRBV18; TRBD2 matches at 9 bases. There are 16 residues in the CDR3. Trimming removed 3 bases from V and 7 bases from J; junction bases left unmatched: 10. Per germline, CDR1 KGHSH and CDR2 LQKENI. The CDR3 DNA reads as TGTGCCAGCTCACCCCCCCGGACTAGCGTAGATAATGAGCAGTTCTTC. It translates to CASSPPRTSVDNEQFF.